The clone carrying this TCR beta chain has just a few counts. What it binds is unknown. These data are taken from a study of T cell repertoires in cytomegalovirus infection. Study background: Evidence of both CMV infection and a matching HLA type came from public TCR beta signatures.

In TCRdb, the reads were re-called with MiXCR into one record per CDR3 protein. The table includes 400,000 or so distinct CDR3 sequences, about 33% detected once. J was trimmed by 0 bases and V by 6 bases; bases with no gene match: 6. Germline CDR1 MNHNY, CDR2 SVGAGI (reference sequence). The CDR3 has 15 residues. Whole-study results and caveats: Across the ex vivo response, the dominant clonotypes were HLA-C-restricted CMV-specific TCR beta clonotypes. Identification of carriers of CMV plus the relevant HLA was achieved through cumulative public TCR beta family frequency.

The source material was PBMCs. The chain has TRBV6-6 and TRBJ1-1; TRBD1 matches at 8 bases. This receptor was obtained from a human donor in good health (CMV status not recorded). Some clones in this sample may be carry-over from other donors' samples. CDR3 loop: CASRPNRGMNTEAFF. The DNA for the CDR3 is TGTGCCAGCAGGCCAAACAGGGGGATGAACACTGAAGCTTTCTTT.